Below, 2 T cell receptor beta chains from the same sample are listed, as sequenced in a study of chemoradiotherapy in HPV16-positive cancers (dated by TCRdb to about 2022). Libraries were built with the immunoSEQ multiplex PCR assay. This is the immuneACCESS table as TCRdb keeps it, with only in-frame sequences that have V and J called. A part of the clones is gone; compared with another copy, unresolved V genes explain less than half, and the rest is unexplained. In this sample the table shows 9,500 or so clones, 74% of which occur a single time. The ten top clones hold around 10% of the sample. The specimen was collected from a patient who underwent chemoradiotherapy. All receptors come from a human donor with HPV-associated anogenital cancer.

This clone appeared a few times. The chain uses TRBV7-9 and TRBJ1-5; D is unresolved. With 3 bases removed from V and 0 bases from J, the gap between germline ends came to 9 bases. Germline V lookup: CDR1 SEHNR, CDR2 FQNEAQ (reference sequence). This CDR3 has 15 amino acids. This CDR3 is CASSLGQSSNQPQHF. For the CDR3, the DNA is TGTGCCAGCAGCTTGGGTCAAAGTAGCAATCAGCCCCAGCATTTT.

This chain connects TRBV27 to TRBJ1-1; D call uncertain. In germline, CDR1 is MNHEY, CDR2 SMNVEV (reference sequence). Trimming stripped 1 base from V and 0 bases from J, with 12 bases between. The CDR3 is 16 amino acids. CDR3 region: CASSLYPSAMNTEAFF. CDR3 bases: TGTGCCAGCAGTTTATACCCCAGCGCTATGAACACTGAAGCTTTCTTT.